This T cell receptor (beta chain) came from a study of OX40 agonist ivuxolimab in advanced cancers. Study-wide context: The study reported partial responses in three patients: one hepatocellular carcinoma, two cutaneous melanoma.

About this clone itself: Germline and junction disagree at one end, which may indicate a read error.

Here immunoSEQ multiplex PCR was the method, and the copy in TCRdb shows in-frame clones only, minus some. The sample lists about 92,000 clones, approximately 84% occurring once. The CDR3 has 15 amino acids. CDR1 is SGHNT and CDR2 is YYREEE in the germline V gene (reference sequence). This specimen was CD4+ or CD8+ T cells sorted from blood, taken in a trial of the OX40 agonist ivuxolimab. The chain uses TRBV5-4 and TRBJ2-2, with TRBD1 as a possible D gene (5 bases). This TCR came from an adult with an advanced solid tumor such as melanoma, head and neck, liver or kidney cancer. CDR3 nucleotide sequence: TGTGCCAGCAGCTTGGACAGGTGGAACGCCGGGGAGCTGTTTTTT. It yields the protein CASSLDRWNAGELFF.